The clone carrying this T cell receptor (beta chain) has only a few counts. Germline CDR1 reads MNHGY; CDR2 reads SAAAGT. The CDR3 consists of 22 residues. V shed 5 bases and J 3 bases; nucleotides not matched to a gene: 26. The data belong to a study of identical twins. TCRdb reprocessed the 5' RACE reads via MiXCR and lists one record per CDR3 protein. The table lists around 1.7 million distinct CDR3 sequences, about 32% of them singletons. The V call is TRBV6-8, the J call TRBJ1-5; 9 bases line up with TRBD1. The receptor was isolated from a newborn girl in good health. The sequenced sample consisted of cord blood. CDR3 sequence: CASSLGHRDRECGGGPNQPQHF. For the CDR3, the DNA is TGTGCCAGCAGTCTGGGCCATAGGGACAGGGAATGTGGAGGCGGACCCAATCAGCCCCAGCATTTT.